The next 22 T cell receptor beta chains were all read from a single sample in a study of cytomegalovirus exposure and HLA in healthy donors (dated by TCRdb to 2015 to 2018). Library preparation was by the immunoSEQ multiplex PCR assay. The multiplex PCR relied on a mix of 60 forward primers for TCR Vbeta segments and 13 reverse primers for TCR Jbeta segments. TCRdb took over this immuneACCESS table, retaining in-frame rearrangements with V and J assigned. Such tables are incomplete; in checked studies, under half of the missing clones stem from an unresolved V gene, and the remainder is unexplained. Present in this sample are approximately 86,000 clones, 60% to 80% of which were seen just once. Approximately 8.2% of the sample comes from the top ten. The sample comprised PBMCs. These receptor sequences come from a man between 60 and 70 years old in good health and CMV-seronegative.

The chain has TRBV6-5 and TRBJ2-5; D gene unclear. The V end was cut by 3 bases, the J end by 1 base, with 12 bases between. This CDR3 spans 15 amino acids. Looked up from germline, CDR1 is MNHEY and CDR2 is SVGAGI. CDR3 in DNA: TGTGCCAGCAGTTATGATGGGCCGCCCCAAGAGACCCAGTACTTC. Protein sequence: CASSYDGPPQETQYF.

The DNA for the CDR3 is TGTGCTAGTGGTTGGTCGGTGGGCTCCCGTACGGACACCGGGGAGCTGTTTTTT. As protein: CASGWSVGSRTDTGELFF. This rearrangement joins TRBV12-5 to TRBJ2-2; D unclear. V was shortened by 4 bases and J by 3 bases, with 21 bases between the two germline ends. Germline lookup yields CDR1 LGHNT and CDR2 FRNRAP. This CDR3 is 18 amino acids long.

V and J are TRBV7-2 and TRBJ2-5, with 11 bases fitting TRBD2. The V gene's germline CDR1 is SGHTA and CDR2 FQGNSA. This CDR3 is built from 17 residues. V shed 0 bases and J 5 bases; nucleotides not matched to a gene: 8. The CDR3 loop is CASSLAAEASGGETQYF. CDR3 bases: TGTGCCAGCAGCTTAGCTGCAGAGGCTAGCGGGGGGGAGACCCAGTACTTC.

The CDR3 protein is CASSLQGALETQYF. The CDR3 DNA follows: TGTGCCAGCAGTCTACAGGGGGCCTTAGAGACCCAGTACTTC. The gene calls are TRBV6-5 and TRBJ2-5; TRBD1 agrees at 9 bases. The CDR3 length is 14 residues. The germline V gene has CDR1 MNHEY and CDR2 SVGAGI. V lost 5 bases, J lost 4 bases, and 5 bases stayed unmatched.

This clone was detected only once. This chain joins TRBV29-1 and TRBJ2-5; D is perhaps TRBD2 (6 bases). Trimming cost V 7 bases and J 2 bases, with 23 bases left between them. CDR1 and CDR2 from the germline V gene are SQVTM and ANQGSEA. The length of the CDR3 is 16 residues. The CDR3 DNA reads as TGCAGCGGAACTCTTCCGGGACTGCTCCAACAAGAGACCCAGTACTTC. Encoded protein: CSGTLPGLLQQETQYF.

V and J are TRBV28 and TRBJ1-2, with 7 bases identical to TRBD1. Germline V gives CDR1 MDHEN, CDR2 SYDVKM. The CDR3 runs 17 residues. The J segment lost 0 bases and the V segment lost 1 base, leaving 8 bases of the junction unmatched. The CDR3 loop reads CASSLFRSGTANYGYTF. The CDR3 region has the DNA TGTGCCAGCAGTTTATTCAGGTCGGGGACAGCTAACTATGGCTACACCTTC.

The V gene is TRBV7-9, the J gene TRBJ1-2, with D uncertain. Trimming stripped 1 base from V and 4 bases from J, with 10 bases between. CDR1 is SEHNR, CDR2 FQNEAQ, per germline (reference sequence). The CDR3 totals 14 residues. CDR3 protein: CASSLDGSSYGYTF. The CDR3, as DNA: TGTGCCAGCAGCTTAGATGGGAGCTCCTATGGCTACACCTTC.

The genes are TRBV30 and TRBJ1-6; 8 nucleotides line up with TRBD1. From germline, CDR1 is GTSNPN and CDR2 SVGIG (reference sequence). J gave up 7 bases and V 3 bases, and 5 bases lay outside the gene matches. This CDR3 comprises 14 residues. For the CDR3, the DNA is TGTGCCTGGAGCAGGGGACAGGACAATTCACCCCTCCACTTT. It codes for CAWSRGQDNSPLHF.

The chain carries TRBV7-9 and TRBJ2-5; 7 bases align to TRBD2. Germline V gene lookup returns CDR1 SEHNR and CDR2 FQNEAQ (reference sequence). The CDR3 totals 15 residues. Trimming took 5 bases from V and 5 from J; bases not matched to a gene: 11. The chain's CDR3 is CASSLRRDGGETQYF. The CDR3 DNA sequence: TGTGCCAGCAGCCTGCGGCGGGACGGGGGGGAGACCCAGTACTTC.

V usage is TRBV5-1 and J usage is TRBJ1-1; D might be TRBD1 (5 bases). This CDR3 spans 14 amino acids. V lost 0 bases, J lost 10 bases, and 16 bases lay in between. CDR1 SGHRS and CDR2 YFSETQ come from the germline V gene. The CDR3 sequence is CASSLEVGAGRAFF. The CDR3 bases are TGCGCCAGCAGCTTGGAGGTTGGGGCAGGTCGAGCTTTCTTT.

This rearrangement joins TRBV19 to TRBJ2-2, with TRBD2 matching over 8 bases. After removal of 6 bases from V and 6 bases from J, the junction contained 9 bases not matched to a gene. The CDR3 spans 15 residues. From germline, CDR1 is LNHDA and CDR2 SQIVND (reference sequence). The CDR3 nucleotides read TGTGCCAGTAGCGGGAGGGCCGGGGAATCCGGGGAGCTGTTTTTT. This sequence encodes CASSGRAGESGELFF.

The genes are TRBV11-3 and TRBJ1-5; no firm D call. The length of the CDR3 is 11 residues. From germline, CDR1 is SGHNT and CDR2 YENEEA. Trimming stripped 5 bases from V and 6 bases from J, with 5 bases between. CDR3 coding DNA: TGTGCCAGCAGCCGCGGTCAGCCCCAGCATTTT. The encoded protein is CASSRGQPQHF.

The chain joins TRBV5-4 to TRBJ2-7, with 12 bases matching TRBD2. The CDR3 extends over 15 amino acids. Germline V gene sequence: CDR1 SGHNT, CDR2 YYREEE (reference sequence). The ends lost 0 bases at V and 8 bases at J; junction bases unmatched: 6. The CDR3 loop is CASSLGTSGANQQYF. CDR3 coding DNA: TGTGCCAGCAGCTTGGGGACTAGCGGGGCTAATCAGCAGTACTTC.

The chain links TRBV6-5 to TRBJ1-4; no definite D call. Germline CDR1 and CDR2: MNHEY and SVGAGI. The CDR3 has 14 amino acids. V shed 7 bases and J shed 0 bases, with 9 bases lying between them. CDR3 nucleotides: TGTGCCAGCACCCCAACAGCAACTAATGAAAAACTGTTTTTT. Amino acid sequence: CASTPTATNEKLFF.

The chain is built from TRBV19 and TRBJ2-1; 8 bases match TRBD2. V lost 6 bases and J lost 5; bases outside the gene matches: 12. The CDR3 contains 16 residues. The germline gives CDR1 LNHDA, CDR2 SQIVND (reference sequence). The CDR3 DNA is TGTGCCAGTAGAACCTCCCTGGCGGGGGGCAACAATGAGCAGTTCTTC. Its translation is CASRTSLAGGNNEQFF.

This chain links TRBV5-1 with TRBJ1-1; TRBD1 might be the D (5 bases). There are 14 residues in the CDR3. Germline V lookup: CDR1 SGHRS, CDR2 YFSETQ. V lost 5 bases and J lost 4, with 15 bases in between. CDR3: CASSQTEETTEAFF. The CDR3 nucleotides read TGCGCCAGCAGTCAGACAGAAGAGACCACTGAAGCTTTCTTT.

The count of this clone is one. The genes are TRBV7-9 and TRBJ2-7; D is unresolved. Trimming pared 7 bases from V and 3 bases from J, leaving 10 bases between. Germline CDR1 reads SEHNR; CDR2 reads FQNEAQ (reference sequence). This CDR3 has 12 amino acids. CDR3 in amino acids: CASTGEFYEQYF. The CDR3, as DNA: TGTGCCAGCACCGGAGAATTCTACGAGCAGTACTTC. Combining the CDR3 with reference TRBV7-9 and TRBJ2-7 gives the whole variable domain DTGVSQNPRHKITKRGQNVTFRCDPISEHNRLYWYRQTLGQGPEFLTYFQNEAQLEKSRLLSDRFSAERPKGSFSTLEIQRTEQGDSAMYLCASTGEFYEQYFGPGTRLTVT.

This clone appeared a single time. This CDR3 is CASSSLGARGYHNSPLHF. CDR3 coding DNA: TGTGCCAGCAGCTCCCTGGGGGCCAGGGGGTATCATAATTCACCCCTCCACTTT. The chain recombines TRBV7-9 with TRBJ1-6; 7 bases align to TRBD1. Germline lookup yields CDR1 SEHNR and CDR2 FQNEAQ (reference sequence). V trimming: 4 bases; J trimming: 5 bases; junction bases outside the gene matches: 14. The CDR3 runs 18 residues. The entire variable domain, with the rest obtained from reference TRBV7-9 and TRBJ1-6, is as follows: DTGVSQNPRHKITKRGQNVTFRCDPISEHNRLYWYRQTLGQGPEFLTYFQNEAQLEKSRLLSDRFSAERPKGSFSTLEIQRTEQGDSAMYLCASSSLGARGYHNSPLHFGNGTRLTVT.

The CDR3: CASSLDVAGVDRAFF. CDR3 nucleotide sequence: TGCGCCAGCAGCCTTGACGTCGCAGGTGTAGATCGGGCTTTCTTT. This sequence joins TRBV5-1 and TRBJ1-1; D unresolved. Germline assignment: CDR1 SGHRS and CDR2 YFSETQ. Trimming stripped 4 bases from V and 11 bases from J, with 24 bases between. CDR3 length: 15 amino acids. Complete variable domain (other parts from reference TRBV5-1 and TRBJ1-1): KAGVTQTPRYLIKTRGQQVTLSCSPISGHRSVSWYQQTPGQGLQFLFEYFSETQRNKGNFPGRFSGRQFSNSRSEMNVSTLELGDSALYLCASSLDVAGVDRAFFGQGTRLTVV.

Here the CDR3 reads CASSLIGFGEEDTF. The CDR3 region has the DNA TGTGCCAGCAGCTTGATCGGTTTCGGAGAGGAGGACACCTTC. The chain joins TRBV7-9 to TRBJ1-2; no clear D. Germline V CDR1 and CDR2: SEHNR, FQNEAQ (reference sequence). The length of the CDR3 is 14 residues. V was clipped by 3 bases and J by 12 bases, with 20 bases between them. Variable domain in full (rest from reference TRBV7-9 and TRBJ1-2): DTGVSQNPRHKITKRGQNVTFRCDPISEHNRLYWYRQTLGQGPEFLTYFQNEAQLEKSRLLSDRFSAERPKGSFSTLEIQRTEQGDSAMYLCASSLIGFGEEDTFGSGTRLTVV.

This rearrangement joins TRBV28 to TRBJ2-7; D is unclear. CDR1 and CDR2 from the germline V gene are MDHEN and SYDVKM. There are 13 residues in the CDR3. V was shortened by 3 bases and J by 4 bases, with 10 bases between the two germline ends. CDR3 bases: TGTGCCAGCAGTTTGAGCGTCTCTTACGAGCAGTACTTC. Protein sequence: CASSLSVSYEQYF.

V is TRBV18 and J is TRBJ1-4; 7 bases line up with TRBD1. The ends lost 5 bases at V and 4 bases at J; junction bases unmatched: 10. The CDR3 loop spans 16 amino acids. The germline gives CDR1 KGHSH, CDR2 LQKENI. Here the CDR3 DNA reads TGTGCCAGCTCAGCCCGGGACAGCTCTCTTAATGAAAAACTGTTTTTT. Translated: CASSARDSSLNEKLFF.